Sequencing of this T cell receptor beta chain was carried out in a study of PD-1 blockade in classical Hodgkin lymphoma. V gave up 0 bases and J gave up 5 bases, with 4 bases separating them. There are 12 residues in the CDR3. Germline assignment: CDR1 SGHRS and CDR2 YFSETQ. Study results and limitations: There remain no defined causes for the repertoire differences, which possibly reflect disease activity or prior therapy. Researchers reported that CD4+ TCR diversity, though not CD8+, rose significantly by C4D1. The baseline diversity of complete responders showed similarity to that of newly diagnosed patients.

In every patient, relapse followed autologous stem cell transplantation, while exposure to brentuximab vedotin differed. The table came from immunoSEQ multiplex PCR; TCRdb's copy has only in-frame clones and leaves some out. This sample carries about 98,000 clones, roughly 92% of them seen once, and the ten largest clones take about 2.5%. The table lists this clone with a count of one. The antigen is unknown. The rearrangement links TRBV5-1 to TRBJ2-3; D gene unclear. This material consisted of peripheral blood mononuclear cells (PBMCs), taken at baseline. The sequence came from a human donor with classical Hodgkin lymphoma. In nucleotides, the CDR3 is TGCGCCAGCAGCTTGGAAGGAGATACGCAGTATTTT. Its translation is CASSLEGDTQYF.